The 16 T cell receptor beta chains in this list originate from one sample, sequenced in a study of shared clonotypes between healthy human individuals (dated by TCRdb to between 2020 and 2021). Libraries came from the immunoSEQ multiplex PCR assay. TCRdb took over this immuneACCESS table, retaining in-frame rearrangements with V and J assigned. Such tables are incomplete; in checked studies, under half of the missing clones stem from an unresolved V gene, and the remainder is unexplained. Present in this sample are about half a million clones, over 75% of which were seen just once. Together, the top ten hold about 12% of the sample. Sequenced: PBMCs. The receptors stem from a woman between 35 and 50 years old in good health. Some clones in this sample may be carry-over from other donors' samples.

The CDR3 here is CASSLRLAQETQYF. The CDR3 coding sequence is TGTGCCAGCAGCTTGCGACTAGCCCAAGAGACCCAGTACTTC. The chain is built from TRBV5-4 and TRBJ2-5; TRBD2 matches at 7 bases. Germline values: CDR1 SGHNT, CDR2 YYREEE (reference sequence). The length of the CDR3 is 14 residues. V lost 1 base, J lost 1 base, and 1 base stayed unmatched.

In the case of this clone: This may be a read error: a much more frequent sequence differs by one nucleotide. The CDR3 sequence is CASSFLLGLGRGEQFF. The CDR3 DNA sequence: TGCGCCAGCAGCTTTTTACTGGGACTAGGGAGAGGTGAGCAGTTCTTC. The chain is built from TRBV5-1 and TRBJ2-1; 8 nucleotides match TRBD2. The CDR3 is 16 residues long. Germline CDR1 reads SGHRS; CDR2 reads YFSETQ. The J segment lost 9 bases and the V segment lost 2 bases, leaving 13 bases of the junction unmatched.

Of note for this clone: It differs at one base from a far larger clone, so likely a read error. The rearrangement links TRBV7-3 to TRBJ1-2; D remains ambiguous. The length of the CDR3 is 13 residues. Germline V gene lookup returns CDR1 SGHTA and CDR2 FQGTGA. The CDR3 DNA sequence: TGTGCCGGCAGCTTTCCGGACCTCTATGGCTACACCTTC. Its translation is CAGSFPDLYGYTF.

The chain has TRBV7-8 and TRBJ1-5; D gene uncertain. Between the trimmed V and J ends, which lost 5 bases and 7 bases, there was a span of 12 bases. CDR1 is SGHVS, CDR2 FQNEAQ, per germline. This CDR3 is 13 amino acids long. The DNA of the CDR3 is TGTGCCAGCAGCCTATATATCGGCCAGCCCCAGCATTTT. Its protein is CASSLYIGQPQHF.

Remarks on this clone: At the DNA level, this CDR3 is encoded by other sequences in the same sample as well. The chain employs TRBV2 and TRBJ2-7; D might be TRBD2 (5 bases). V lost 6 bases to trimming and J lost 2 bases, with 8 bases between them. The CDR3 consists of 12 residues. The germline V gene has CDR1 SNHLY and CDR2 FYNNEI. In DNA form, the CDR3 reads TGTGCCAGCAGGGGAGCGGCCTACGAGCAGTACTTC. This gives the protein CASRGAAYEQYF.

A word on this clone: This may be a read error: a much more frequent sequence differs by one nucleotide. The same CDR3 also results from other DNA sequences found in this sample. The rearrangement uses TRBV28 and TRBJ1-6; possibly TRBD1 for D (6 bases). The CDR3 runs to 16 residues. Deletions cut 3 bases from V and 7 bases from J, with 16 bases between. CDR1 MDHEN and CDR2 SYDVKM come from the germline V gene. DNA of the CDR3: TGTGCCAGCAGTTTTCCGGGTACAGGGCTCAATTCACCCCTCCACTTT. Protein product: CASSFPGTGLNSPLHF.

V gene TRBV4-1 combines with J gene TRBJ2-7; 10 nucleotides match TRBD1. This CDR3 spans 18 amino acids. The V gene's germline CDR1 is MGHRA and CDR2 YSYEKL. The trim removed 2 bases at V and 1 base at J, leaving 11 bases unmatched. The CDR3 spells CASSQSGIGTGASYEQYF. The DNA of the CDR3 is TGCGCCAGCAGCCAATCAGGGATAGGGACAGGGGCTTCCTACGAGCAGTACTTC.

Regarding this clone: This CDR3 is also generated by other DNA sequences in the sample. V usage is TRBV18 and J usage is TRBJ1-3, with 9 bases fitting TRBD1. CDR1 and CDR2 from the germline V gene are KGHSH and LQKENI. V lost 6 bases and J lost 2; bases outside the gene matches: 8. The CDR3 is 16 residues long. The CDR3 spells CASSPPGTGTGNTIYF. CDR3 in DNA: TGTGCCAGCTCCCCCCCCGGGACAGGGACTGGAAACACCATATATTTT.

This clone was counted many times. The rearrangement links TRBV7-2 to TRBJ1-2; possible D gene TRBD1, 5 bases. The V gene's germline CDR1 is SGHTA and CDR2 FQGNSA. V was clipped by 7 bases and J by 2 bases, with 14 bases between them. CDR3 length equals 14 residues. CDR3: CASTTGAVNYGYTF. The CDR3 DNA reads as TGTGCCAGCACAACCGGGGCAGTGAACTATGGCTACACCTTC.

This chain uses TRBV4-1 with TRBJ2-5; D is perhaps TRBD2 (7 bases). The CDR3 loop spans 15 amino acids. Per germline, CDR1 MGHRA and CDR2 YSYEKL. The V end lost 3 bases, the J end lost 7 bases, and 18 bases lay between the germline ends. DNA of the CDR3: TGCGCCAGCAGCCAGGGGGGGACAAGCGCCGGGACCCAGTACTTC. It yields the protein CASSQGGTSAGTQYF.

The CDR3 nucleotides are TGCGCCAGCAGCCAAGATTTCCTTTCAGGGGGGGGACAAGAGACCCAGTACTTC. Amino acid sequence: CASSQDFLSGGGQETQYF. The V gene is TRBV4-3, the J gene TRBJ2-5; perhaps D is TRBD1 or TRBD2 (7 bases each). V gave up 0 bases and J gave up 2 bases, with 19 bases separating them. This CDR3 is 18 amino acids long. Germline V gene data show CDR1 as LGHNA and CDR2 as YSLEER.

Note on this clone: With a far larger clone one base away, a read error is the likely cause. Other DNA sequences within the sample encode an identical CDR3. This chain links TRBV7-9 with TRBJ1-4; TRBD1 might be the D (5 bases). The CDR3 contains 13 residues. CDR1 is SEHNR, CDR2 FQNEAQ, per germline (reference sequence). CDR3 loop: CASSSGANEKLFF. The CDR3 region has the DNA TGTGCCAGCAGCTCCGGGGCTAATGAGAAACTGTTTTTT.

This clone appeared a single time. The V call is TRBV27, the J call TRBJ1-2, with 7 bases matching TRBD1. CDR1 and CDR2 (germline): MNHEY, SMNVEV (reference sequence). The CDR3 covers 14 residues. Losses at the gene ends were 4 bases for V and 7 bases for J; bases not matched to a gene: 9. The CDR3 loop is CASSYRTGVGGYTF. DNA for the CDR3: TGTGCCAGCAGTTACAGAACAGGGGTAGGTGGCTACACCTTC.

V gene TRBV11-3 combines with J gene TRBJ2-7, with D perhaps TRBD1 or TRBD2 (5 bases each). The germline V and J ends were trimmed by 0 bases and 0 bases, with 9 bases remaining between them. There are 15 residues in the CDR3. CDR1 SGHNT and CDR2 YENEEA come from the germline V gene. The CDR3 DNA reads TGTGCCAGCAGCTTAGATGGGACGGTCTCCTACGAGCAGTACTTC. Translated, it gives CASSLDGTVSYEQYF.

The chain links TRBV11-1 to TRBJ2-3; D is unresolved. Germline-derived CDR1 and CDR2 are SGHAT and FQDESV (reference sequence). The CDR3 covers 15 residues. The V and J ends lost 0 bases and 0 bases respectively, with 7 bases between them. Written as DNA, the CDR3 is TGTGCCAGCAGCTTAGCCGCTACAAGCACAGATACGCAGTATTTT. Its protein product is CASSLAATSTDTQYF.

A note on this clone: This likely came from a read error, as a far larger clone is one base away. V gene TRBV2 combines with J gene TRBJ2-3; D remains ambiguous. This CDR3 has 13 residues. V lost 11 bases and J 5 bases, leaving 17 bases between the germline ends. The V gene's germline CDR1 is SNHLY and CDR2 FYNNEI. The CDR3 loop is CAGLRSAGDTQYF. CDR3 nucleotide sequence: TGTGCCGGCCTGCGGAGTGCAGGAGATACGCAGTATTTT.